The rows below give T cell receptor beta chains drawn from one sample of a study of T cells in localized non-small cell lung cancer. Sequenced by immunoSEQ multiplex PCR; TCRdb stores in-frame clones only, minus some. The repertoire has 30,000 to 35,000 clones, roughly 86% of them found once; the top ten carry 4.2%. The starting material was peripheral blood, obtained before any cancer treatment. These receptor sequences come from a woman aged 40-70 years with stage I lung adenocarcinoma. The CDR3 runs from the conserved cysteine through the conserved F or W. D genes are given only for firm matches. Rows give clone size only sometimes, using once, few, many, or a class for an expanded clone.

>TRBV4-3|NA|few|TRBJ1-6
TGCGCCAGCAGCCAAGCGGAAGCAGGGCAGGGGTCACCCCTCCACTTT
CASSQAEAGQGSPLHF
>TRBV7-6|TRBD1|NA|TRBJ1-6
TGTGCCAGCAGCCGGACAGGGGGACTTAATTCACCCCTCCACTTT
CASSRTGGLNSPLHF
>TRBV7-2|TRBD2|NA|TRBJ2-3
TGTGCCAGCAGCTTATCTATTGCCCTAGCGGCAGATACGCAGTATTTT
CASSLSIALAADTQYF
>TRBV10-3|NA|NA|TRBJ1-1
TGTGCCATCAGTGTCGGGGGAGGGAACACTGAAGCTTTCTTT
CAISVGGGNTEAFF
>TRBV19|NA|few|TRBJ1-1
TGTGCCAGTAGTATAGCTGTACACGTGAACACTGAAGCTTTCTTT
CASSIAVHVNTEAFF
>TRBV5-4|NA|NA|TRBJ2-2
TGTGCCAGCAGCCCCCCGATGGGCGGGCTGTTTTTT
CASSPPMGGLFF
>TRBV27|NA|NA|TRBJ1-5
TGTGCCAGCAGTCCCACGGACAGACCAGTTTATCAGCCCCAGCATTTT
CASSPTDRPVYQPQHF
>TRBV4-1|NA|NA|TRBJ1-2
TGCGCCAGCAGCCAAGATCAGGGGATCTACTATGGCTACACCTTC
CASSQDQGIYYGYTF
>TRBV9|NA|NA|TRBJ1-2
TGTGCCAGCAGCGTAGGAGGGGCGGCAGAGGAAATGGGGGGCTACACCTTC
CASSVGGAAEEMGGYTF
>TRBV30|NA|NA|TRBJ1-4
TGTGCCTGGAGTTTCACAGCTAGGAATGAAAAACTGTTTTTT
CAWSFTARNEKLFF
>TRBV15|NA|medium-sized|TRBJ1-1
TGTGCCACCAGCCGGACGGAGAACACTGAAGCTTTCTTT
CATSRTENTEAFF
>TRBV9|TRBD2|NA|TRBJ2-1
TGTGCCAGCAGCGTAGGTGGCGGGGGGGACTACAATGAGCAGTTCTTC
CASSVGGGGDYNEQFF
>TRBV9|NA|NA|TRBJ1-1
TGTGCCAGCAGCACGCGACAGGCAGGGACTGAAGCTTTCTTT
CASSTRQAGTEAFF
>TRBV9|TRBD2|NA|TRBJ2-1
TGTGCCAGCAGCTTGCTAGCGGGCCAAAACAATGAGCAGTTCTTC
CASSLLAGQNNEQFF
>TRBV11-2|NA|once|TRBJ2-3
TGTGCCAGCAGCTTAGATCCGGACTACACAGATACGCAGTATTTT
CASSLDPDYTDTQYF
>TRBV11-3|NA|NA|TRBJ1-1
TGTGCCAGCAGCTTAGATCTCGTCCTGAACACTGAAGCTTTCTTT
CASSLDLVLNTEAFF
>TRBV7-9|NA|NA|TRBJ2-3
TGTGCCAGCAGCCCCTCTGGGGGACATGCGGATGCCACAGGTACGCAGTATTTT
CASSPSGGHADATGTQYF
>TRBV4-3|NA|NA|TRBJ1-4
TGCGCCAGCAGCCAAGAGAACCGGGGCAGTGAAAAACTGTTTTTT
CASSQENRGSEKLFF
>TRBV5-6|TRBD1|NA|TRBJ2-1
TGTGCCAGCAGCTTGGGGGACAGGGGGCCGAGCTCCTACAATGAGCAGTTCTTC
CASSLGDRGPSSYNEQFF
>TRBV15|NA|NA|TRBJ1-6
TGTGCCACCAGCAGATTCGGGACGCCCTTGCCACCCCTCCACTTT
CATSRFGTPLPPLHF
>TRBV19|NA|NA|TRBJ1-2
TGTGCCAGTAGTAGGGTTCGGGGAGACAACTATGGCTACACCTTC
CASSRVRGDNYGYTF
>TRBV6-5|TRBD1|NA|TRBJ1-5
TGTGCCAGCACCTGGACAGGGGGCAATCAGCCCCAGCATTTT
CASTWTGGNQPQHF
>TRBV7-2|TRBD1|NA|TRBJ1-2
TGTGCCAGCAGCTTAACAAGTCGAGGGGGCGAGGGCTACACCTTC
CASSLTSRGGEGYTF
>TRBV10-2|NA|few|TRBJ2-3
TGCGCCAGCAGTGCAGGGGTTAGCACAGATACGCAGTATTTT
CASSAGVSTDTQYF
>TRBV19|NA|NA|TRBJ2-3
TGTGCCAGTAGTATAGATACGGGTCTCTCTAGCACAGATACGCAGTATTTT
CASSIDTGLSSTDTQYF
>TRBV10-2|TRBD1|NA|TRBJ1-2
TGCGCCAGCAGTGACCGGAGGACAGGGGGATACTATGGCTACACCTTC
CASSDRRTGGYYGYTF